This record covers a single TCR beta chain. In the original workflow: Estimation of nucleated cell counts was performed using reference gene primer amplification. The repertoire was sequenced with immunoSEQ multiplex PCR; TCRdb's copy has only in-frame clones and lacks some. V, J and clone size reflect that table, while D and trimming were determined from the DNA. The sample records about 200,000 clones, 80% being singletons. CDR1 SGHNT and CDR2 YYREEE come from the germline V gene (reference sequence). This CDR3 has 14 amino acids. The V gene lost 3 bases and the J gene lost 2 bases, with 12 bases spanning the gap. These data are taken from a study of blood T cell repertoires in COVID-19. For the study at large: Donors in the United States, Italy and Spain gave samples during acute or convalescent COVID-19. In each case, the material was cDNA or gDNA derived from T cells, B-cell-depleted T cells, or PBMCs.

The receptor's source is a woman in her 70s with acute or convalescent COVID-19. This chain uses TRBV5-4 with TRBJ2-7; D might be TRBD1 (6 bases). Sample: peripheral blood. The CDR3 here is CASSSQGIPYEQYF. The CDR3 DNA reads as TGTGCCAGCAGCTCCCAGGGGATTCCCTACGAGCAGTACTTC.